The rows below give T cell receptor beta chains drawn from one sample of a study of human T cells and chemical hapten exposure. TCRdb re-analysed the RACE reads in MiXCR, keeping a single row per CDR3 protein. The repertoire holds under 70,000 distinct CDR3 sequences, with approximately 10% as singletons. This material consisted of whole blood, taken in connection with sensitization to the hapten diphenylcyclopropenone (DPC). The receptors come from a woman aged 40-49 years with alopecia areata. Some clones in this sample may be carry-over from other donors' samples. CDR3s include the opening cysteine and the closing phenylalanine or tryptophan. The D gene is left open where the match is weak. Not every row has a clone size; where given, it reads once, few, many or a size class.

d_call: .; j_call: TRBJ1-6; clone_size: few; v_call: TRBV5-4; cdr3_aa: CASSPRQVNSPLHF; cdr3_nt: TGTGCCAGCAGCCCGCGACAGGTTAATTCACCCCTCCACTTT
d_call: .; j_call: TRBJ2-7; clone_size: few; v_call: TRBV6-5; cdr3_aa: CASSFRGRAYEQYF; cdr3_nt: TGTGCCAGCAGTTTCCGAGGCCGGGCCTACGAGCAGTACTTC
d_call: .; j_call: TRBJ1-5; clone_size: many; v_call: TRBV20-1; cdr3_aa: CSASSRQVSNQPQHF; cdr3_nt: TGCAGTGCTAGCTCCCGACAGGTTAGCAATCAGCCCCAGCATTTT
d_call: .; j_call: TRBJ2-2; clone_size: .; v_call: TRBV20-1; cdr3_aa: CSARLFGGENTGELFF; cdr3_nt: TGCAGTGCTAGACTCTTCGGCGGGGAGAACACCGGGGAGCTGTTTTTT
d_call: .; j_call: TRBJ1-1; clone_size: few; v_call: TRBV6-1; cdr3_aa: CASTVFGLKAEAFF; cdr3_nt: TGTGCCAGCACCGTATTTGGACTCAAGGCTGAAGCTTTCTTT
d_call: .; j_call: TRBJ1-1; clone_size: .; v_call: TRBV6-5; cdr3_aa: CASSYGPYNTEAFF; cdr3_nt: TGTGCCAGCAGTTACGGGCCATACAACACTGAAGCTTTCTTT
d_call: .; j_call: TRBJ2-6; clone_size: .; v_call: TRBV9; cdr3_aa: CASSARLGDTVGHSGANVLTF; cdr3_nt: TGTGCCAGCAGCGCCAGGCTCGGGGACACCGTCGGCCACTCTGGGGCCAACGTCCTGACTTTC
d_call: .; j_call: TRBJ2-3; clone_size: many; v_call: TRBV18; cdr3_aa: CASSPVATDTQYF; cdr3_nt: TGTGCCAGCTCACCCGTGGCCACAGATACGCAGTATTTT
d_call: .; j_call: TRBJ1-5; clone_size: many; v_call: TRBV18; cdr3_aa: CASSRTGDSNQPQHF; cdr3_nt: TGTGCCAGCTCCCGAACGGGAGATAGCAATCAGCCCCAGCATTTT
d_call: TRBD1; j_call: TRBJ1-1; clone_size: .; v_call: TRBV6-2/TRBV6-3; cdr3_aa: CASRGTGMNTEAFF; cdr3_nt: TGTGCCAGCAGGGGGACAGGGATGAACACTGAAGCTTTCTTT
d_call: TRBD2; j_call: TRBJ2-2; clone_size: .; v_call: TRBV9; cdr3_aa: CASSSGVSGGLRTGELFF; cdr3_nt: TGTGCCAGCAGCTCGGGAGTTAGCGGGGGTCTACGCACCGGGGAGCTGTTTTTT
d_call: .; j_call: TRBJ1-1; clone_size: few; v_call: TRBV20-1; cdr3_aa: CSARDLQGNTEAFF; cdr3_nt: TGCAGTGCTAGAGATTTACAAGGAAACACTGAAGCTTTCTTT
d_call: TRBD2; j_call: TRBJ2-1; clone_size: few; v_call: TRBV5-4; cdr3_aa: CASSSGTSGYNEQFF; cdr3_nt: TGTGCCAGCAGCTCTGGGACTAGCGGCTACAATGAGCAGTTCTTC
d_call: .; j_call: TRBJ2-7; clone_size: .; v_call: TRBV6-1; cdr3_aa: CASHAKVGASYEQYF; cdr3_nt: TGTGCCAGTCACGCAAAGGTGGGGGCCTCCTACGAGCAGTACTTC
d_call: .; j_call: TRBJ1-1; clone_size: many; v_call: TRBV6-5; cdr3_aa: CASQLGDEAFF; cdr3_nt: TGTGCCAGTCAGTTAGGGGATGAAGCTTTCTTT
d_call: TRBD1; j_call: TRBJ2-5; clone_size: many; v_call: TRBV7-2; cdr3_aa: CASRSDGQGTETQYF; cdr3_nt: TGTGCCAGCAGGAGTGACGGACAGGGTACGGAGACCCAGTACTTC
d_call: TRBD2; j_call: TRBJ2-3; clone_size: many; v_call: TRBV5-6; cdr3_aa: CASSLYVAGGSTDTQYF; cdr3_nt: TGTGCCAGCAGCTTGTATGTAGCGGGGGGCTCCACAGATACGCAGTATTTT
d_call: .; j_call: TRBJ1-6; clone_size: few; v_call: TRBV3-2; cdr3_aa: CASSPSGQGSNSPLHF; cdr3_nt: TGTGCCAGCAGCCCCTCAGGACAGGGAAGCAATTCACCCCTCCACTTT
d_call: .; j_call: TRBJ2-2; clone_size: few; v_call: TRBV10-1; cdr3_aa: CASSVSVSNTGELFF; cdr3_nt: TGCGCCAGCAGTGTATCAGTCTCCAACACCGGGGAGCTGTTTTTT
d_call: .; j_call: TRBJ2-5; clone_size: many; v_call: TRBV5-4; cdr3_aa: CASSPTGLAQYF; cdr3_nt: TGTGCCAGCAGCCCCACGGGGTTAGCCCAGTACTTC
d_call: .; j_call: TRBJ2-7; clone_size: many; v_call: TRBV6-6; cdr3_aa: CASSYSPLTYEQYF; cdr3_nt: TGTGCCAGCAGTTACTCGCCTTTAACCTACGAGCAGTACTTC
d_call: .; j_call: TRBJ2-2; clone_size: many; v_call: TRBV6-1; cdr3_aa: CASSADYPPLLFF; cdr3_nt: TGTGCCAGCAGTGCCGACTATCCCCCCCTCCTGTTTTTT
d_call: TRBD2; j_call: TRBJ2-7; clone_size: .; v_call: TRBV9; cdr3_aa: CASSPRLASTYEQYF; cdr3_nt: TGTGCCAGCAGCCCCCGACTAGCGTCTACTTACGAGCAGTACTTC
d_call: .; j_call: TRBJ2-7; clone_size: many; v_call: TRBV29-1; cdr3_aa: CSVISSYEQYF; cdr3_nt: TGCAGCGTCATCTCTTCGTACGAGCAGTACTTC
d_call: .; j_call: TRBJ2-1; clone_size: few; v_call: TRBV7-8; cdr3_aa: CASSLGRHEQFF; cdr3_nt: TGTGCCAGCAGCCTTGGGAGGCATGAGCAGTTCTTC
d_call: .; j_call: TRBJ2-1; clone_size: many; v_call: TRBV15; cdr3_aa: CATSTEQGNEQFF; cdr3_nt: TGTGCCACCAGCACCGAACAGGGCAATGAGCAGTTCTTC